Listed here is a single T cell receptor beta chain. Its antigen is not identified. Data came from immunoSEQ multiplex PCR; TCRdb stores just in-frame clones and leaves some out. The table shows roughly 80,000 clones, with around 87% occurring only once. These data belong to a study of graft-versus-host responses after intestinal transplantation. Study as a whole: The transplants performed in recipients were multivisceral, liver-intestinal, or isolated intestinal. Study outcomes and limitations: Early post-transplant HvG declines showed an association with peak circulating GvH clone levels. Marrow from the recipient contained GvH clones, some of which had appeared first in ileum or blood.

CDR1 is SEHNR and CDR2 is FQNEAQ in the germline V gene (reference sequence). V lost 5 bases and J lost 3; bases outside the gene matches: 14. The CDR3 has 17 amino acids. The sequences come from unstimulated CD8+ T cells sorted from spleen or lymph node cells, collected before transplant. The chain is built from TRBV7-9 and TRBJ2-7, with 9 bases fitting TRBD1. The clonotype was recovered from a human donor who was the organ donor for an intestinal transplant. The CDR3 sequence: CASSPMRPTGGIYEQYF. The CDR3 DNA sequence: TGTGCCAGCAGCCCGATGAGGCCGACAGGGGGAATCTACGAGCAGTACTTC.